A single sample gave rise to the 17 T cell receptor beta chains below, sequenced in a study of blood T cell repertoires in COVID-19. Only in-frame clones appear in the TCRdb table, and some are missing; sequencing was by immunoSEQ multiplex PCR. The sample shows about 260,000 clones, around nine tenths of them seen only once. Sequencing was done on a sample of peripheral blood. These receptors were collected from a man aged 40-49 years who had recovered from COVID-19.

The chain is built from TRBV4-3 and TRBJ2-7, with D tentatively TRBD1 (5 bases). The CDR3 is 13 amino acids. With 2 bases removed from V and 1 base from J, the gap between germline ends came to 6 bases. The V gene's germline CDR1 is LGHNA and CDR2 YSLEER. CDR3 sequence (DNA): TGCGCCAGCAGCCAACAGGGTTCCTACGAGCAGTACTTC. It yields the protein CASSQQGSYEQYF.

This clone showed up just once. The rearrangement uses TRBV9 and TRBJ2-7, with a tentative D call TRBD1 (5 bases). CDR1 and CDR2 (germline): SGDLS, YYNGEE. V was shortened by 4 bases and J by 0 bases, with 11 bases between the two germline ends. This CDR3 is 14 amino acids long. For the CDR3, the DNA is TGTGCCAGCAGCTCCCACGACAGCTCCTACGAGCAGTACTTC. Its translation is CASSSHDSSYEQYF.

This chain joins TRBV6-5 and TRBJ1-4, with D possibly TRBD1 on 5 matching bases. V was cut by 4 bases and J by 2 bases, with 11 bases left in between. Germline V lookup: CDR1 MNHEY, CDR2 SVGAGI. The CDR3 contains 15 residues. CDR3 nucleotides: TGTGCCAGCAGTTCCCTCGGGGGGACTAATGAAAAACTGTTTTTT. Translation: CASSSLGGTNEKLFF.

J is TRBJ2-5 and V is TRBV7-2; a possible D gene is TRBD2 (6 bases). Per germline, CDR1 SGHTA and CDR2 FQGNSA. V was clipped by 6 bases and J by 7 bases, with 18 bases between them. CDR3 length: 14 residues. CDR3 protein: CASRSSGGPGTQYF. Here the CDR3 DNA reads TGTGCCAGCAGGTCCAGCGGAGGGCCGGGGACCCAGTACTTC.

The DNA for the CDR3 is TGCAGTGCCGCACTTTATGGCTACACCTTC. It yields the protein CSAALYGYTF. The J gene is TRBJ1-2, the V gene TRBV20-1; D not certain. The germline V and J ends were trimmed by 6 bases and 5 bases, with 7 bases remaining between them. The CDR3 is 10 residues long. The V gene's germline CDR1 is DFQATT and CDR2 SNEGSKA (reference sequence).

The chain is built from TRBV3-1 (or the pseudogene TRBV3-2) and TRBJ2-7; tentatively, D is TRBD1 (5 bases). Germline assignment: CDR1 LGHDT and CDR2 YNNKEL (reference sequence). V shed 4 bases and J shed 2 bases, with 9 bases lying between them. The CDR3 consists of 13 residues. For the CDR3, the DNA is TGTGCCAGCAGCCGGGGCCAACCCTACGAGCAGTACTTC. It codes for CASSRGQPYEQYF.

The J gene is TRBJ1-5, the V gene TRBV12-2; the D segment call TRBD1 is taken from the table without a DNA check. TRBV12-2 is classified as a pseudogene. CDR3 length: 15 amino acids. CDR3 DNA sequence: TGTGCAAGTCGCTTAGCGGGGCTGAGCAATCAGCCCCAGCATTTT. Its protein product is CASRLAGLSNQPQHF.

This clone appeared a few times. The CDR3 region is CASSISTGQGAAEAFF. CDR3 nucleotide sequence: TGTGCCAGTAGTATCAGCACGGGACAGGGGGCAGCTGAAGCTTTCTTT. The chain uses TRBV19 and TRBJ1-1; 12 bases are a match to TRBD1. The germline gives CDR1 LNHDA, CDR2 SQIVND (reference sequence). CDR3 length equals 16 residues. V was clipped by 3 bases and J by 6 bases; unmatched bases: 8.

V gene TRBV7-9 combines with J gene TRBJ1-4; TRBD1 aligns across 9 bases. V trimming: 5 bases; J trimming: 8 bases; junction bases outside the gene matches: 6. Germline V CDR1 and CDR2: SEHNR, FQNEAQ (reference sequence). This CDR3 has 14 amino acids. The CDR3: CASSPRTGDEKLFF. The CDR3, as DNA: TGTGCCAGCAGCCCACGGACAGGGGACGAAAAACTGTTTTTT.

This clone was counted only a few times. This chain connects TRBV10-3 to TRBJ2-1; 13 positions agree with TRBD2. V lost 2 bases and J lost 11; bases outside the gene matches: 6. Germline V gene sequence: CDR1 ENHRY, CDR2 SYGVKD. The CDR3 runs to 15 residues. CDR3 coding DNA: TGTGCCATCAGTGAGGGGACTAGCGGGAAAATACAGCAGTTCTTC. This gives the protein CAISEGTSGKIQQFF.

The chain is built from TRBV5-1 and TRBJ2-7; possible D gene TRBD1, 5 bases. V gave up 3 bases and J gave up 6 bases, with 13 bases separating them. The length of the CDR3 is 13 residues. Germline V gene lookup returns CDR1 SGHRS and CDR2 YFSETQ. The CDR3 spells CASSSKEGVEQYF. The CDR3 DNA reads as TGCGCCAGCAGCTCCAAGGAAGGGGTCGAGCAGTACTTC.

V and J are TRBV7-9 and TRBJ2-7; 7 bases map to TRBD2. V trimming: 8 bases; J trimming: 3 bases; junction bases outside the gene matches: 16. The length of the CDR3 is 16 residues. CDR1 SEHNR and CDR2 FQNEAQ come from the germline V gene (reference sequence). As DNA, the CDR3 is TGTGCCAGCGCCAATCTGGGGGGGAGGGCCGGCTACGAGCAGTACTTC. It codes for CASANLGGRAGYEQYF.

The chain couples TRBV19 to TRBJ2-2; TRBD2 matches at 10 bases. V gave up 4 bases and J gave up 7 bases; unmatched junction bases: 6. CDR3 length: 15 amino acids. Germline V gene data show CDR1 as LNHDA and CDR2 as SQIVND (reference sequence). CDR3 coding DNA: TGTGCCAGTAGTAGCGGGACTAGCGCGGGCGGGGAGCTGTTTTTT. It yields the protein CASSSGTSAGGELFF.

In its sample, this clone was seen once. The chain combines TRBV9 with TRBJ2-7, with a weak D call TRBD2 (6 bases). The CDR3 spans 14 residues. Germline loops: CDR1 SGDLS, CDR2 YYNGEE. Trimming left V 0 bases short and J 1 base short, with 8 bases between. The chain's CDR3 is CASSVVAESYEQYF. CDR3 DNA sequence: TGTGCCAGCAGCGTAGTAGCGGAGTCCTACGAGCAGTACTTC.

The V and J genes are TRBV4-1 and TRBJ2-3; 10 nucleotides align to TRBD2. With V trimmed by 2 bases and J by 1 base, 3 bases remained unmatched. The CDR3 covers 16 residues. The V gene's germline CDR1 is MGHRA and CDR2 YSYEKL. The CDR3 spells CASSQSGLAGTDTQYF. CDR3 bases: TGCGCCAGCAGCCAATCCGGACTAGCGGGCACAGATACGCAGTATTTT.

The chain has TRBV2 and TRBJ1-2, with 9 nucleotides matching TRBD1. Unmatched junction bases numbered 8, after V lost 5 bases and J lost 4 bases. CDR1 and CDR2 (germline): SNHLY, FYNNEI. The CDR3 is 15 residues long. The CDR3 region is CASSTGTGNRYGYTF. The CDR3 nucleotides read TGTGCCAGCAGTACCGGGACAGGGAATCGCTATGGCTACACCTTC.

This clone was counted once. V and J are TRBV5-1 and TRBJ2-1, with 14 positions matching TRBD2. V lost 4 bases and J lost 8; bases outside the gene matches: 8. The CDR3 consists of 16 residues. Germline V gene sequence: CDR1 SGHRS, CDR2 YFSETQ. CDR3 nucleotides: TGCGCCAGCAGCCCTGGGACTAGCGGGGGAGTCGATGAGCAGTTCTTC. Its translation is CASSPGTSGGVDEQFF.